These T cell receptor beta chains were read from a single sample in a study of tumor and adjacent non-tumor tissue in lung cancer. TCRdb re-called the multiplex PCR reads with MiXCR, one entry per CDR3 protein. The table shows some 84,000 distinct CDR3 sequences, with 61% occurring only once. Sequenced material: lung tumor tissue. The receptors stem from a man between 65 and 85 years old with non-small cell lung cancer. Each CDR3 is given with its conserved first and last residue. The order of the fields is D gene, clone size, V gene, J gene, CDR3 DNA, CDR3 protein. The D gene is left open where the match is weak. Part of the rows lack a size; the others show once, few, many or a class for expanded clones.

NA,NA,TRBV11-2,TRBJ2-1,TGTGCCAGCAACTACGGGGGTTCTTACAATGAGCAGCTCTTC,CASNYGGSYNEQLF
NA,many,TRBV14,TRBJ1-2,TGTGCCACCGCGCGGACGCAGGCCCTCTATGGCTACACCTTC,CATARTQALYGYTF
TRBD2,once,TRBV4-1,TRBJ2-3,TGCGCCAGCAGCCATGGTCTAGCGGGAGGTACGCAGTATTTT,CASSHGLAGGTQYF
NA,NA,TRBV11-2,TRBJ2-3,TGTGCCAGCAGTTTTCGCGGACCGGGACAGTCCCGACTAGAGGGGCTGAATACGCAGTATTTT,CASSFRGPGQSRLEGLNTQYF
NA,many,TRBV20-1,TRBJ2-7,TGCAGTGCTGATGGACAGACCTACGAGCAGTACTTC,CSADGQTYEQYF
NA,NA,TRBV6-6,TRBJ1-1,TGTGCCAGCAGCTACCCCGGGACAACGGAAGCTTTCTTT,CASSYPGTTEAFF
TRBD2,NA,TRBV11-2,TRBJ2-1,TGTGCCAGCTGTCTCCAGAGCGGGGGCTATAATGAGCAGTTCTTC,CASCLQSGGYNEQFF
NA,NA,TRBV11-2,TRBJ2-1,TGTACCAGCAGTTTAGCGAGTAGTGGTTACAATGAGCAGTTCTTC,CTSSLASSGYNEQFF
NA,NA,TRBV29-1,TRBJ1-3,TGCAGCGTTAGGGCAGCCGCAAGCTCTGGAAACGCCATATATTTT,CSVRAAASSGNAIYF
TRBD2,NA,TRBV20-1,TRBJ2-3,TGCAGTGCTAGAGCCTCGACTAGCGGAGTCACAGATACGCAGTATTTT,CSARASTSGVTDTQYF
TRBD1,few,TRBV11-2,TRBJ1-1,TGTGCCAGCGGAAGGGACAGGGCGATTGTCAACACTGAAGCTTACTTC,CASGRDRAIVNTEAYF
NA,NA,TRBV13,TRBJ2-7,TGTGCCAGCGGCTACATGGACGAGCAGTACTTC,CASGYMDEQYF
NA,NA,TRBV29-1,TRBJ1-2,TGCAGCCTCCTGATAGGGCACGGCTACTCCTTC,CSLLIGHGYSF
NA,NA,TRBV7-3,TRBJ2-7,TGTGCCAGCAGCTTAGGGTCGGGCGGATCCTACGAGCAGTGCTTC,CASSLGSGGSYEQCF
TRBD1,NA,TRBV4-1,TRBJ2-2,TGCGCCAGCAGCCCGCGGACAGGGGGCTACAGCGGGGACCTGTTTTTT,CASSPRTGGYSGDLFF
TRBD2,NA,TRBV13,TRBJ2-3,TGTGCCAGCAGCTCCCATAGCGGGGTGGATACGCAGTATTTT,CASSSHSGVDTQYF
NA,NA,TRBV6-5,TRBJ1-1,TGTACCACCAGTCAACCCGGGACACGGCTCACTGAAGCTTTCTTT,CTTSQPGTRLTEAFF
TRBD1,few,TRBV20-1,TRBJ1-2,TGCAGTGCTATCGACAGGGAGTATGGCTGCACCTTC,CSAIDREYGCTF
NA,NA,TRBV11-2,TRBJ2-3,TGTACCAGCAGCCGAAACACAGATACGCACTATTTT,CTSSRNTDTHYF
NA,NA,TRBV10-2,TRBJ2-7,TGCGCCAGCACCAGTCTATCCGAGCAGTACTTC,CASTSLSEQYF
TRBD2,few,TRBV2,TRBJ2-1,TGTGCCAGCAGGGCGGGACTAGCGGGATATGAGCAGTTCTTC,CASRAGLAGYEQFF
TRBD2,few,TRBV20-1,TRBJ2-2,TGCAGTGCGGAGCGGGATGGCCGGACCGGGGAGCTGTTTTTT,CSAERDGRTGELFF
TRBD1,NA,TRBV12-3/TRBV12-4,TRBJ2-5,TGCGTCAGCAGTACCACCCCCAACAGGGGAGAGACCCAATACTTC,CVSSTTPNRGETQYF
NA,many,TRBV20-1,TRBJ2-1,TGCAGTGCTAAGTGGCAGACCTACAATGAGCAGTTCTTC,CSAKWQTYNEQFF
TRBD1,NA,TRBV12-3/TRBV12-4,TRBJ1-4,TGTACCAGCAGTGGAGACAGGGGTGAAAAACTGTTTTTT,CTSSGDRGEKLFF
NA,many,TRBV15,TRBJ1-2,TGTGCCACCAGCAGAGATTCCTCGCCAAGGGATCTTTATGGCTACACCTTC,CATSRDSSPRDLYGYTF
NA,once,TRBV6-5,TRBJ2-1,TGTGCCGGCACAAATTACAATGAGCAATTCTTC,CAGTNYNEQFF
NA,many,TRBV12-3/TRBV12-4,TRBJ1-2,TGTGCCAGCAGAGACAGGACTTACTATGGCTACACCTTC,CASRDRTYYGYTF
TRBD2,NA,TRBV4-1,TRBJ2-3,TGTGCCAGCAGCCAAGATCGACTAGCAGGCACAGATACGCAGTGTTTT,CASSQDRLAGTDTQCF
NA,few,TRBV5-1,TRBJ1-4,TGCGCCAGCAGCTTGGATGGGTCCAGGGAAAAACTGTTTTTT,CASSLDGSREKLFF
NA,NA,TRBV20-1,TRBJ2-4,TGCAGTGCTTACAGCCTTCGGGCCAAAAACATTCAGTACTTC,CSAYSLRAKNIQYF